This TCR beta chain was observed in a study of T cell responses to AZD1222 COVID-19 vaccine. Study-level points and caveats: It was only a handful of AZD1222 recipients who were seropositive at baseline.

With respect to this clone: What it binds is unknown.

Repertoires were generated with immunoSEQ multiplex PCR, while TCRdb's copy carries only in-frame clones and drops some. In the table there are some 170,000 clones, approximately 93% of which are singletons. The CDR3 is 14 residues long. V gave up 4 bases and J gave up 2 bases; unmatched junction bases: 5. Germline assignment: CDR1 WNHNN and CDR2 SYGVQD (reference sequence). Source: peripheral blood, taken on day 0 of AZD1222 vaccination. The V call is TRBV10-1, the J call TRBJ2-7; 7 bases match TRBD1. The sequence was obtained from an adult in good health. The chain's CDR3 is CASSVRDRPYEQYF. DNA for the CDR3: TGCGCCAGCAGTGTACGGGACAGACCCTACGAGCAGTACTTC.